The 14 T cell receptor beta chains below come from one sample, sequenced in a study of technical replicates of blood from a few donors. Produced via immunoSEQ multiplex PCR; TCRdb's table is partial and in-frame only. In the table there are 45,000 to 55,000 clones, about 96% of which are singletons. Sequencing was performed on T cells isolated from PBMCs. Receptors originate from a human donor in good health.

V gene TRBV11-2 combines with J gene TRBJ2-7; 8 bases agree with TRBD2. The germline V gene encodes CDR1 SGHAT and CDR2 FQNNGV. This CDR3 has 14 residues. The J segment lost 3 bases and the V segment lost 4 bases, leaving 5 bases of the junction unmatched. The CDR3 sequence is CASSSGTRDYEQYF. Written as DNA, the CDR3 is TGTGCCAGCAGCTCCGGGACTAGGGACTACGAGCAGTACTTC.

V and J are TRBV5-1 and TRBJ2-1, with 8 bases identical to TRBD1. With 6 bases clipped from V and 7 bases from J, the junction kept 6 bases outside the gene matches. The germline CDR1 and CDR2 sequences are SGHRS and YFSETQ. This CDR3 has 13 residues. The CDR3 DNA reads as TGCGCCAGCAACAGGGGGGAGCAAAATGAGCAGTTCTTC. Its translation is CASNRGEQNEQFF.

The V and J genes are TRBV7-2 and TRBJ1-1, with D possibly TRBD1 on 5 matching bases. The V end lost 3 bases, the J end lost 0 bases, and 8 bases lay between the germline ends. Germline assignment: CDR1 SGHTA and CDR2 FQGNSA. The CDR3 covers 14 residues. The CDR3 reads CASSLGLMNTEAFF. The CDR3 nucleotides read TGTGCCAGCAGCTTGGGGCTCATGAACACTGAAGCTTTCTTT.

This chain connects TRBV19 to TRBJ2-7; unclear D gene. Germline V gene lookup returns CDR1 LNHDA and CDR2 SQIVND (reference sequence). The V end was cut by 7 bases, the J end by 6 bases, with 19 bases between. This CDR3 is built from 14 residues. CDR3 sequence reads: CASTRSNSRGEQYF. CDR3 nucleotides: TGTGCCAGTACCCGCTCGAACTCACGTGGCGAGCAGTACTTC. Full variable domain (outside the CDR3, taken from reference TRBV19 and TRBJ2-7): DGGITQSPKYLFRKEGQNVTLSCEQNLNHDAMYWYRQDPGQGLRLIYYSQIVNDFQKGDIAEGYSVSREKKESFPLTVTSAQKNPTAFYLCASTRSNSRGEQYFGPGTRLTVT.

The chain links TRBV28 to TRBJ1-5; D is possibly TRBD1 (6 bases). Germline loops: CDR1 MDHEN, CDR2 SYDVKM. Trimming took 7 bases from V and 6 from J, leaving 16 bases between them. This CDR3 has 14 residues. DNA for the CDR3: TGTGCCAGCACCATAATACAGGGTGGTCAGCCCCAGCATTTT. Its protein is CASTIIQGGQPQHF.

The V call is TRBV28, the J call TRBJ2-7, with 9 bases fitting TRBD1. The V and J ends lost 5 bases and 4 bases, in that order; junction bases with no gene match: 9. The CDR3 length is 15 residues. Germline V gives CDR1 MDHEN, CDR2 SYDVKM. The CDR3 DNA reads as TGTGCCAGCAGTACAATCCGGGACAGGGTGTACGAGCAGTACTTC. Translating it yields CASSTIRDRVYEQYF.

The rearrangement links TRBV7-9 to TRBJ2-1; possibly TRBD2 for D (6 bases). Germline loops: CDR1 SEHNR, CDR2 FQNEAQ (reference sequence). The V and J ends lost 3 bases and 8 bases respectively, with 14 bases between them. The CDR3 extends over 14 amino acids. The CDR3 coding sequence is TGTGCCAGCAGCTTCGGAGGACTAAGGGATGAGCAGTTCTTC. This encodes CASSFGGLRDEQFF. Variable domain in full (rest from reference TRBV7-9 and TRBJ2-1): DTGVSQNPRHKITKRGQNVTFRCDPISEHNRLYWYRQTLGQGPEFLTYFQNEAQLEKSRLLSDRFSAERPKGSFSTLEIQRTEQGDSAMYLCASSFGGLRDEQFFGPGTRLTVL.

This sequence joins TRBV2 and TRBJ1-5; 10 bases are shared with TRBD1. Germline trimming cut 8 bases from V and 5 bases from J; bases unmatched to any gene: 12. CDR1 is SNHLY and CDR2 is FYNNEI in the germline V gene. The CDR3 length is 16 residues. The CDR3 reads CASGRRGTGAYQPQHF. The DNA of the CDR3 is TGTGCCAGCGGTAGGAGGGGGACAGGGGCCTATCAGCCCCAGCATTTT.

This clone was observed once. The rearrangement uses TRBV27 and TRBJ2-3; 8 bases are a match to TRBD2. Germline V gene data show CDR1 as MNHEY and CDR2 as SMNVEV (reference sequence). The CDR3 spans 16 residues. Germline trimming cut 8 bases from V and 3 bases from J; bases unmatched to any gene: 13. This CDR3 is CASYSLLAGRTDTQYF. In DNA form, the CDR3 reads TGTGCCAGCTACAGCCTTTTAGCGGGAAGGACAGATACGCAGTATTTT.

The chain couples TRBV30 to TRBJ1-5; D uncertain. V lost 2 bases, J lost 1 base, and 9 bases lay in between. CDR1 and CDR2 from the germline V gene are GTSNPN and SVGIG (reference sequence). The CDR3 sequence is 14 residues long. This CDR3 is CAWSQTGSNQPQHF. The CDR3 region has the DNA TGTGCCTGGAGTCAGACCGGGAGCAATCAGCCCCAGCATTTT.

This clone was seen only once. This chain connects TRBV11-3 to TRBJ2-7, with 8 bases identical to TRBD1. CDR3 length: 17 amino acids. Germline V gene data show CDR1 as SGHNT and CDR2 as YENEEA. V shed 4 bases, J shed 0 bases, and the junction held 11 bases outside the gene matches. The CDR3 loop reads CASSWGDRTKSSYEQYF. In nucleotides, the CDR3 is TGTGCCAGCAGCTGGGGGGACAGGACTAAAAGCTCCTACGAGCAGTACTTC.

This chain uses TRBV6-6 with TRBJ1-2; D is perhaps TRBD1 (5 bases). CDR1 and CDR2 (germline): MNHNY, SVGAGI (reference sequence). CDR3 length equals 13 residues. The V gene lost 10 bases and the J gene lost 6 bases, with 18 bases spanning the gap. The CDR3 coding sequence is TGTGCCACCTTCAGGGATAGAGAAAATGGCTACACCTTC. Protein sequence: CATFRDRENGYTF.

The table lists this clone with a count of one. The rearrangement joins TRBV2 to TRBJ2-7, with TRBD1 identical over 7 bases. The CDR3 sequence is 13 residues long. The trim removed 6 bases at V and 2 bases at J, leaving 4 bases unmatched. Germline CDR1 and CDR2: SNHLY and FYNNEI. CDR3 residues: CASRGQPTYEQYF. CDR3 DNA: TGTGCCAGCAGGGGACAGCCAACCTACGAGCAGTACTTC.

The chain links TRBV27 to TRBJ2-7; perhaps TRBD2 as D (5 bases). The V end was cut by 6 bases, the J end by 2 bases, with 17 bases between. The CDR3 length is 15 residues. Germline V lookup: CDR1 MNHEY, CDR2 SMNVEV (reference sequence). The CDR3 spells CASRFVGNPTYEQYF. In nucleotides, the CDR3 is TGTGCCAGCAGGTTCGTCGGGAACCCTACCTACGAGCAGTACTTC.